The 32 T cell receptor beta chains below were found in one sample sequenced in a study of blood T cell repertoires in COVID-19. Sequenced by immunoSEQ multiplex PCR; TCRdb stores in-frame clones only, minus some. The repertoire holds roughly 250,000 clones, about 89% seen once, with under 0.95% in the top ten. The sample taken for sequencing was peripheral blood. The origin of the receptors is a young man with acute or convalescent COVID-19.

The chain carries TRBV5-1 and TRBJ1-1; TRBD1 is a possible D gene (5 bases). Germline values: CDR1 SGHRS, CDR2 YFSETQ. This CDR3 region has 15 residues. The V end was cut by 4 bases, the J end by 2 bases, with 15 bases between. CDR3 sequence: CASSQNRNRNTEAFF. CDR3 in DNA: TGCGCCAGCAGCCAAAACAGGAATCGTAACACTGAAGCTTTCTTT.

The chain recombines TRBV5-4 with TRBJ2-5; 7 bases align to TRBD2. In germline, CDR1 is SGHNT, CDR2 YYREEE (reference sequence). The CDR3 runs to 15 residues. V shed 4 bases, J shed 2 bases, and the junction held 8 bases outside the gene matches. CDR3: CASSPGLTSQETQYF. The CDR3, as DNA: TGTGCCAGCAGCCCGGGACTAACCAGTCAAGAGACCCAGTACTTC.

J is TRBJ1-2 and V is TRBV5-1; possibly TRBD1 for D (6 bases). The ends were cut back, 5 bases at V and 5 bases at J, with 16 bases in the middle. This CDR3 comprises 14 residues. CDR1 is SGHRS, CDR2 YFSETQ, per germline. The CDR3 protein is CASRTQTGNYGYTF. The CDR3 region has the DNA TGCGCCAGCAGAACTCAAACAGGGAATTATGGCTACACCTTC. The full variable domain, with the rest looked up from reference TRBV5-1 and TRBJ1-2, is KAGVTQTPRYLIKTRGQQVTLSCSPISGHRSVSWYQQTPGQGLQFLFEYFSETQRNKGNFPGRFSGRQFSNSRSEMNVSTLELGDSALYLCASRTQTGNYGYTFGSGTRLTVV.

The DNA of the CDR3 is TGCAGCGTTGAAGATCCGACAATGGCTTATGGCTACACCTTC. It specifies CSVEDPTMAYGYTF. The J gene is TRBJ1-2, the V gene TRBV29-1, with no clear D. Trimming took off 0 bases at V and 5 bases at J, with 13 bases between the two ends. The CDR3 contains 14 residues. CDR1 SQVTM and CDR2 ANQGSEA come from the germline V gene.

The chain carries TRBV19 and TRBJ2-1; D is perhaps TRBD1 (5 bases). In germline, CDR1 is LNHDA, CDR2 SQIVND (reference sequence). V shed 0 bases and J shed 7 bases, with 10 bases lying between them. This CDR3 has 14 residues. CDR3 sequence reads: CASSIEFRGNEQFF. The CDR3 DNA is TGTGCCAGTAGTATAGAGTTTAGGGGAAATGAGCAGTTCTTC.

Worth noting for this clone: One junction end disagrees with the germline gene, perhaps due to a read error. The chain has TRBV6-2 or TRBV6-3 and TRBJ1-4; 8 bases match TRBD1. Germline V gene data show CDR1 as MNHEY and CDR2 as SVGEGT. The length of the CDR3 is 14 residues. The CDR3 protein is CASTYRDRRKKLFF. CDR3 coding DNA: TGTGCCAGCACTTACCGGGACAGGAGAAAGAAACTGTTTTTT.

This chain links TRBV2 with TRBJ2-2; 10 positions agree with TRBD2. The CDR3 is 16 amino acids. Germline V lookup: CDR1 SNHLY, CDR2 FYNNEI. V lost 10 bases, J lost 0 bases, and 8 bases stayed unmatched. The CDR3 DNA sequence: TGTGCCACCAGGGCAGGACTAGCGGCGAACACCGGGGAGCTGTTTTTT. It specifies CATRAGLAANTGELFF.

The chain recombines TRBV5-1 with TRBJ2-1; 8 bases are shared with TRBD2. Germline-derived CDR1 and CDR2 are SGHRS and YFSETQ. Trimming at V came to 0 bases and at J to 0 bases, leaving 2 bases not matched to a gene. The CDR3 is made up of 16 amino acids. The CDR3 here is CASSLDAGGSYNEQFF. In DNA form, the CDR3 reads TGCGCCAGCAGCTTGGACGCGGGAGGCTCCTACAATGAGCAGTTCTTC. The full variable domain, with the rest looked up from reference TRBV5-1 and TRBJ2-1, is KAGVTQTPRYLIKTRGQQVTLSCSPISGHRSVSWYQQTPGQGLQFLFEYFSETQRNKGNFPGRFSGRQFSNSRSEMNVSTLELGDSALYLCASSLDAGGSYNEQFFGPGTRLTVL.

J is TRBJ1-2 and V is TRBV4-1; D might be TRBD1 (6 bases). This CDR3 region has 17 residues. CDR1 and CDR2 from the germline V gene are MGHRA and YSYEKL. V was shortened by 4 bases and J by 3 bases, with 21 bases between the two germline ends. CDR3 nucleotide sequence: TGCGCCAGCAGCCTAGGGGGGGGAGGAATAAGTGACTATGGCTACACCTTC. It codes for CASSLGGGGISDYGYTF.

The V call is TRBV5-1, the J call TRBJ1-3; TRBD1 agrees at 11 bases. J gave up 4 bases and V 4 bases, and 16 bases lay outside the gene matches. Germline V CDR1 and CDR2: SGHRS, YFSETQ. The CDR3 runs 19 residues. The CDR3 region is CASSVKPWTGGALGNTIYF. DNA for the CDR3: TGCGCCAGCAGCGTTAAACCCTGGACAGGGGGCGCGTTAGGAAACACCATATATTTT.

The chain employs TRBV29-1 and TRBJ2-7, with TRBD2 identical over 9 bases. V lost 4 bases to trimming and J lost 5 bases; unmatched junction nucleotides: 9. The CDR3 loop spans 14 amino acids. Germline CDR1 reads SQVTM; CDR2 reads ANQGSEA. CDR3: CSVGREGLSDEQYF. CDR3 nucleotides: TGCAGCGTTGGGCGGGAGGGCCTGAGTGACGAGCAGTACTTC.

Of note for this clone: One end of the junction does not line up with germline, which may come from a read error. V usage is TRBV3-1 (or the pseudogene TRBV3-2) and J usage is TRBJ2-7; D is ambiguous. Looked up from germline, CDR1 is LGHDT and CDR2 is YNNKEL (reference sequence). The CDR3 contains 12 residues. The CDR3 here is CVSSQTVSEQYF. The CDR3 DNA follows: TGTGTCAGCAGCCAGACTGTAAGCGAGCAGTACTTC.

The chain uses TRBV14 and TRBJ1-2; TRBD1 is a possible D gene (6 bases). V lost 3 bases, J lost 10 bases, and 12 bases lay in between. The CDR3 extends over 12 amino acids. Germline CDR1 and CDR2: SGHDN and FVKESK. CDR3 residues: CASSQDWTDYTF. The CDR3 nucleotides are TGTGCCAGCAGCCAGGACTGGACAGACTACACCTTC.

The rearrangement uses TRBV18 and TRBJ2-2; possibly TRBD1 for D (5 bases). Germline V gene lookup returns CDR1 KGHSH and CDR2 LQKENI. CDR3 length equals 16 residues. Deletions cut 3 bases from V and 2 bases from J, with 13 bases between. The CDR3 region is CASSPQNGHNTGELFF. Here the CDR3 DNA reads TGTGCCAGCTCACCCCAAAACGGACATAACACCGGGGAGCTGTTTTTT. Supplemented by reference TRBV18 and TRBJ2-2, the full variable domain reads NAGVMQNPRHLVRRRGQEARLRCSPMKGHSHVYWYRQLPEEGLKFMVYLQKENIIDESGMPKERFSAEFPKEGPSILRIQQVVRGDSAAYFCASSPQNGHNTGELFFGEGSRLTVL.

The CDR3 loop reads CASSMDRAQETQYF. The CDR3, as DNA: TGCGCCAGCAGCATGGACAGGGCCCAAGAGACCCAGTACTTC. V usage is TRBV5-1 and J usage is TRBJ2-5; 8 nucleotides line up with TRBD1. V lost 4 bases to trimming and J lost 1 base; unmatched junction nucleotides: 3. Germline CDR1 and CDR2: SGHRS and YFSETQ. The CDR3 sequence is 14 residues long.

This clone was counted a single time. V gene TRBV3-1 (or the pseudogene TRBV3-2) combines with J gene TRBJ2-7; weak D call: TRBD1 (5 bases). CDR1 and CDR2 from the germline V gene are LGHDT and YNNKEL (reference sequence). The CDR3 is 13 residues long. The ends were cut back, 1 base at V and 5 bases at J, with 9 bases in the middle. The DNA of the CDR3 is TGTGCCAGCAGCCAAGGCAGGGCCCACGAGCAGTACTTC. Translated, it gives CASSQGRAHEQYF.

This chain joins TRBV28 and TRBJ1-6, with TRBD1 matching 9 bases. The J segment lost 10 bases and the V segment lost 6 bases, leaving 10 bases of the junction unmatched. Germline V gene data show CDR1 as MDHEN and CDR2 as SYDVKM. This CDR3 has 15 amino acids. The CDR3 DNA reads TGTGCCAGCAGGACGGGGGACAGGGTTGGGTCACCCCTCCACTTT. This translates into CASRTGDRVGSPLHF.

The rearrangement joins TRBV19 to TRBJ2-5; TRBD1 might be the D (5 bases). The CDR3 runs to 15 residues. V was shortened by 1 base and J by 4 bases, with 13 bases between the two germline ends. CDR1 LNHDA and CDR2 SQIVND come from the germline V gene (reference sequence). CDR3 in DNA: TGTGCCAGTAGTATAGGACAGCTTAATGGAGAGACCCAGTACTTC. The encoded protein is CASSIGQLNGETQYF.

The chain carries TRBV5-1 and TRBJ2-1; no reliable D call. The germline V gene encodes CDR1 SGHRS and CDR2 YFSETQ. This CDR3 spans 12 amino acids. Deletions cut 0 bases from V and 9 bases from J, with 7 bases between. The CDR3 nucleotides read TGCGCCAGCAGCTTGGACTTCGGTGAGCAGTTCTTC. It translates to CASSLDFGEQFF.

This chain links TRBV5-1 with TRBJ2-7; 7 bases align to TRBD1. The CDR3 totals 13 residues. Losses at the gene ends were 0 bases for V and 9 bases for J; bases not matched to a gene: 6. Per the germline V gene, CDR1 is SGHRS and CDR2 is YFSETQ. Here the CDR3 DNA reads TGCGCCAGCAGCTTGGGAACAGGGGCCGGGCAGTACTTC. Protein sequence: CASSLGTGAGQYF.

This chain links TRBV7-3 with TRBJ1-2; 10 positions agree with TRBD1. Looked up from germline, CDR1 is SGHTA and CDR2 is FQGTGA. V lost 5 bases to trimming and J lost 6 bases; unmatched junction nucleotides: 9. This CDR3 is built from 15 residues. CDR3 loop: CASSPPGTGENGYTF. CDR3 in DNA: TGTGCCAGCAGCCCCCCCGGGACAGGGGAGAATGGCTACACCTTC. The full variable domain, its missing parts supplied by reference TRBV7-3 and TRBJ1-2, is GAGVSQTPSNKVTEKGKYVELRCDPISGHTALYWYRQSLGQGPEFLIYFQGTGAADDSGLPNDRFFAVRPEGSVSTLKIQRTERGDSAVYLCASSPPGTGENGYTFGSGTRLTVV.

CDR3 protein: CASSPTTVQAEEAFF. Here the CDR3 DNA reads TGTGCCAGCTCACCCACCACGGTACAGGCGGAGGAAGCTTTCTTT. The chain has TRBV18 and TRBJ1-1; tentatively, D is TRBD1 (5 bases). V gave up 3 bases and J gave up 8 bases, with 19 bases separating them. Germline assignment: CDR1 KGHSH and CDR2 LQKENI. The CDR3 spans 15 residues. The full variable domain, in which reference TRBV18 and TRBJ1-1 provide the parts outside the CDR3, is NAGVMQNPRHLVRRRGQEARLRCSPMKGHSHVYWYRQLPEEGLKFMVYLQKENIIDESGMPKERFSAEFPKEGPSILRIQQVVRGDSAAYFCASSPTTVQAEEAFFGQGTRLTVV.

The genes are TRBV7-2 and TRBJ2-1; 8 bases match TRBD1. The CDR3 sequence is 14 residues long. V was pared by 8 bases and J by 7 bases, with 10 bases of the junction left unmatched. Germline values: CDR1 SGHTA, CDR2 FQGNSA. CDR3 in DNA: TGTGCCAGCGACCGGACAGGGAAGGGAAATGAGCAGTTCTTC. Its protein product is CASDRTGKGNEQFF. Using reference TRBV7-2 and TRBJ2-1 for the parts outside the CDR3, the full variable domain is GAGVSQSPSNKVTEKGKDVELRCDPISGHTALYWYRQSLGQGLEFLIYFQGNSAPDKSGLPSDRFSAERTGGSVSTLTIQRTQQEDSAVYLCASDRTGKGNEQFFGPGTRLTVL.

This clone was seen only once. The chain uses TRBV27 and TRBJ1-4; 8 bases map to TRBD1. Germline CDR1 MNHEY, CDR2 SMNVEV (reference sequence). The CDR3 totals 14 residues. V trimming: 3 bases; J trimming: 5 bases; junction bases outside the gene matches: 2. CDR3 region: CASSFGTGNEKLFF. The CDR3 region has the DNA TGTGCCAGCAGTTTCGGGACAGGCAATGAAAAACTGTTTTTT.

Here the CDR3 reads CASSLSEGAAEAFF. The DNA for the CDR3 is TGTGCCAGCAGCCTTTCGGAGGGGGCGGCTGAAGCTTTCTTT. V is TRBV13 and J is TRBJ1-1, with 7 bases aligning to TRBD1. CDR1 and CDR2 (germline): PRHDT, FYEKMQ (reference sequence). This CDR3 comprises 14 residues. The junction had 9 bases not matched to a gene; V was cut back by 5 bases and J by 6 bases.

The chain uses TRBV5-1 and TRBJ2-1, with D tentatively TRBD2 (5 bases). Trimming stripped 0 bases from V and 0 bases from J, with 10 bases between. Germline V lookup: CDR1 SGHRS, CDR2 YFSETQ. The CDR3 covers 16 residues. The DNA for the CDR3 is TGCGCCAGCAGCTTGGAAGCGGCCCGCTCCTACAATGAGCAGTTCTTC. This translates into CASSLEAARSYNEQFF.

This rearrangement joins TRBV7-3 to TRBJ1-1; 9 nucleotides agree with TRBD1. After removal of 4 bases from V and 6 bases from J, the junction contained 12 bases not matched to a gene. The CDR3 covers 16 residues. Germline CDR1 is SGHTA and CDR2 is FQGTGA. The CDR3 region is CASSSAGRDRVAEAFF. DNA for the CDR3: TGTGCCAGCAGCTCCGCCGGAAGGGACAGGGTAGCTGAAGCTTTCTTT.

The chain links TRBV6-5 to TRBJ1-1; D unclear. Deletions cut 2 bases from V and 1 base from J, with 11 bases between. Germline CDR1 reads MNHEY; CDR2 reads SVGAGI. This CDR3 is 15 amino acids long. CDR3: CASSYGRSSNTEAFF. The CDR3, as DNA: TGTGCCAGCAGTTACGGGAGGTCCTCGAACACTGAAGCTTTCTTT.

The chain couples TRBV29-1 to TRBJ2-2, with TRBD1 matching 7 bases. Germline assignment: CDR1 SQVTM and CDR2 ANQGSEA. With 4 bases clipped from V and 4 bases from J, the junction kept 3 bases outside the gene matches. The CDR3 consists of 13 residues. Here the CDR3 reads CSVVNRGTGELFF. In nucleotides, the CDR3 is TGCAGCGTTGTGAACAGGGGCACCGGGGAGCTGTTTTTT.

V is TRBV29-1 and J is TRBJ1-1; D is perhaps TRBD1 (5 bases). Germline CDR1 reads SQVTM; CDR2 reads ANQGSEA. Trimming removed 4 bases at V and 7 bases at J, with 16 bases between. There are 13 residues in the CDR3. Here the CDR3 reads CSVVPGSRSEAFF. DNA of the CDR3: TGCAGCGTTGTTCCAGGGTCGAGGAGTGAAGCTTTCTTT.

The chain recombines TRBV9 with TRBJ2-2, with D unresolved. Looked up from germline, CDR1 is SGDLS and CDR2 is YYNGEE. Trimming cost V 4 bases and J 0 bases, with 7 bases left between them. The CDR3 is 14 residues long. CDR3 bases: TGTGCCAGCAGCCCAAGCACGAACACCGGGGAGCTGTTTTTT. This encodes CASSPSTNTGELFF.

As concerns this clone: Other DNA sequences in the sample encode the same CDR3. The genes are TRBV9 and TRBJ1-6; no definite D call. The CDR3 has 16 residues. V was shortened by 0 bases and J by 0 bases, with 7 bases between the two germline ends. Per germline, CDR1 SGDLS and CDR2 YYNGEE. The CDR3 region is CASSVGAFSYNSPLHF. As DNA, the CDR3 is TGTGCCAGCAGCGTAGGGGCTTTCTCCTATAATTCACCCCTCCACTTT.